The 3 T cell receptor beta chains below come from one sample, sequenced in a study of T cells after yellow fever vaccination. MiXCR was run by TCRdb on the 5' RACE reads, yielding one entry per CDR3 protein. This table holds about 260,000 distinct CDR3 sequences, 3.6% found once. The sample in question was PBMCs, obtained 15 days after the yellow fever booster vaccination. The receptors originated from a young man who received the YFV17D yellow fever vaccine.

This clonotype was counted ten times or more. The rearrangement uses TRBV12-3 or TRBV12-4 and TRBJ1-1; 7 bases agree with TRBD1. V shed 3 bases and J 5 bases; nucleotides not matched to a gene: 12. This CDR3 is built from 16 residues. CDR3 DNA: TGTGCCAGCAGTTTGGGAGGGGGCCGTATTATTACTGAAGCTTTCTTT. This codes for CASSLGGGRIITEAFF.

This clonotype was recorded at least ten times. V and J are TRBV14 and TRBJ1-4; TRBD1 might be the D (6 bases). From germline, CDR1 is SGHDN and CDR2 FVKESK. CDR3 size: 17 residues. Trimming shortened V by 0 bases and J by 0 bases, and 11 bases separated the two germline ends. CDR3 nucleotides: TGTGCCAGCAGCCAAGATCGGGGGGCGGCAACTAATGAAAAACTGTTTTTT. Its translation: CASSQDRGAATNEKLFF.

This clonotype came up many times. This sequence joins TRBV5-6 and TRBJ2-2; TRBD2 matches at 7 bases. The V gene end was trimmed by 4 bases and the J gene end by 7 bases; junction bases not matched to a gene: 13. The CDR3 runs to 16 residues. Germline lookup yields CDR1 SGHDT and CDR2 YYEEEE. The CDR3 region has the DNA TGTGCCAGCAGCCTGGGGGGGATTCGTCTTGTCGGGGAGCTGTTTTTT. Translating it yields CASSLGGIRLVGELFF.